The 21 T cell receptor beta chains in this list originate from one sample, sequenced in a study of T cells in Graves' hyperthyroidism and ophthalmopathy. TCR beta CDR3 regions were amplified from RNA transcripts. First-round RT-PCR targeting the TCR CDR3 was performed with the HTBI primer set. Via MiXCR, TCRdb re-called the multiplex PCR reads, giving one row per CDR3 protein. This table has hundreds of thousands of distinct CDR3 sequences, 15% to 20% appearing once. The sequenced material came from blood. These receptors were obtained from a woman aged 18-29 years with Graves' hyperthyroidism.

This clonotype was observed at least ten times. CDR3 sequence (DNA): TGTGCCAGCAGAAGCGACAGGGATCGTGGCTACACCTTC. This codes for CASRSDRDRGYTF. The V gene is TRBV12-3 or TRBV12-4, the J gene TRBJ1-2, with 7 bases fitting TRBD1. This CDR3 contains 13 residues. V trimming: 6 bases; J trimming: 7 bases; junction bases outside the gene matches: 8.

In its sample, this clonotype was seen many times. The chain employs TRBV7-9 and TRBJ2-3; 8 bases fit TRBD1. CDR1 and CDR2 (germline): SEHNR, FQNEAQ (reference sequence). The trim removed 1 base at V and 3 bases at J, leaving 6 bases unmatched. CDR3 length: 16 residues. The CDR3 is CASSLVRTGFTDTQYF. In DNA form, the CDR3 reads TGTGCCAGCAGCTTAGTACGGACAGGGTTTACAGATACGCAGTATTTT.

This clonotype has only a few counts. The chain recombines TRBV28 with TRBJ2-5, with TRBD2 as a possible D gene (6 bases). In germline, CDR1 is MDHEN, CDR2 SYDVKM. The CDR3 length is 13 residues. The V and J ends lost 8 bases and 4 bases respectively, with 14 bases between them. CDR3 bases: TGTGCCAGCGGAGGGTTAGGGGTAGAGACCCAGTACTTC. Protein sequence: CASGGLGVETQYF.

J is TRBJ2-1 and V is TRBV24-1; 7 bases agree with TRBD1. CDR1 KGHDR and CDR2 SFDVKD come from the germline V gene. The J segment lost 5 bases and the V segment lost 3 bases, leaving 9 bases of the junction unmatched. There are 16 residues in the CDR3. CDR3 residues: CATSDPTGSYDNEQFF. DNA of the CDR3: TGTGCCACCAGTGATCCGACAGGGAGTTATGACAATGAGCAGTTCTTC.

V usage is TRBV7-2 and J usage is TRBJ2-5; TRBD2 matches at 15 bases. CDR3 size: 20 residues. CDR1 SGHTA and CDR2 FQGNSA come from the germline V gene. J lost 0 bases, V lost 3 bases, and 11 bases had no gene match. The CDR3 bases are TGTGCCAGCAGCTTGAGGACTAGCGGGAGGGCCGGGAGGTACCAAGAGACCCAGTACTTC. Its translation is CASSLRTSGRAGRYQETQYF.

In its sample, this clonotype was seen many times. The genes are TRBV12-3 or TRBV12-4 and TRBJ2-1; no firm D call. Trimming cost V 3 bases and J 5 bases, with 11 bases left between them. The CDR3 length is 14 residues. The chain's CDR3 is CASSFTSADNEQFF. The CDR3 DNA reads TGTGCCAGCAGTTTTACTTCGGCCGACAATGAGCAGTTCTTC.

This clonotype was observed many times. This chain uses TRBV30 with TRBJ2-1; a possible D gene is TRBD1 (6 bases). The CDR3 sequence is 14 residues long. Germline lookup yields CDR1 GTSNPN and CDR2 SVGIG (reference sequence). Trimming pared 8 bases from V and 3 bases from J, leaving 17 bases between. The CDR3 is CATDRDTGYNEQFF. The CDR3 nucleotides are TGTGCCACAGACCGGGACACCGGCTACAATGAGCAGTTCTTC.

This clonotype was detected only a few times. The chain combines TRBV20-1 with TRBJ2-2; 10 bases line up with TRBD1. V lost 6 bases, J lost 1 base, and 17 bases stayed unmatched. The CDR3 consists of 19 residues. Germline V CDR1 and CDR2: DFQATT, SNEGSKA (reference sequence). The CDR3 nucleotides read TGCAGTGCGGAGAGCGTGGGACAGGGGCGCCTTCTGAACACCGGGGAGCTGTTTTTT. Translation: CSAESVGQGRLLNTGELFF.

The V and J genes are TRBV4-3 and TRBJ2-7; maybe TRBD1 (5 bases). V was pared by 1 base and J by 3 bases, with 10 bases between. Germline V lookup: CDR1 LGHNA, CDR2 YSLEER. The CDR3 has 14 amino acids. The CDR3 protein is CASSQGLGDYEQYF. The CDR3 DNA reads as TGCGCCAGCAGCCAAGGTCTAGGGGACTACGAGCAGTACTTC.

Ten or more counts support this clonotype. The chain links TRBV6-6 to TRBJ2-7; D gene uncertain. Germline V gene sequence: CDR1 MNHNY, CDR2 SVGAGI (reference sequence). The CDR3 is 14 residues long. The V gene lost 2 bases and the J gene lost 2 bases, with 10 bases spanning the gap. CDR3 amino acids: CASSYGVVTYEQYF. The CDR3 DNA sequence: TGTGCCAGCAGTTACGGTGTGGTCACCTACGAGCAGTACTTC.

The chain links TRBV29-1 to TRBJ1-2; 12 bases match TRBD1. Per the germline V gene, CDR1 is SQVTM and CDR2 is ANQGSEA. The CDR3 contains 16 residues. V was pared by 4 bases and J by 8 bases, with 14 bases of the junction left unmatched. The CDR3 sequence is CSVAGRDRGPSEGYTF. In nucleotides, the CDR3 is TGCAGCGTTGCGGGTCGGGACAGGGGGCCTTCGGAGGGCTACACCTTC.

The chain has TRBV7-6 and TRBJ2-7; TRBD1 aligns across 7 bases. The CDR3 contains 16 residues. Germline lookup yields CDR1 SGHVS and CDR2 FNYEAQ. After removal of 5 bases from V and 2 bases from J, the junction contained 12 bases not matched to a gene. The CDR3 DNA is TGTGCCAGCAGCGCTTGGCCGCGACAGGGCCCCTACGAGCAGTACTTC. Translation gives CASSAWPRQGPYEQYF.

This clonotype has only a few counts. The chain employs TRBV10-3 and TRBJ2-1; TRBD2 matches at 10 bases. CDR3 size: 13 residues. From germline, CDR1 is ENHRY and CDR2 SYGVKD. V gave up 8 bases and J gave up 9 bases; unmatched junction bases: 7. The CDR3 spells CAIGSGGASEQFF. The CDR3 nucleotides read TGTGCCATCGGAAGCGGGGGGGCCAGTGAGCAGTTCTTC.

CDR3 nucleotides: TGTGCCAGCAGCTTAGCACTAAGAGGCAATCAGCCCCAGCATTTT. Its translation: CASSLALRGNQPQHF. The rearrangement links TRBV7-8 to TRBJ1-5; D remains unclear. From germline, CDR1 is SGHVS and CDR2 FQNEAQ. The CDR3 spans 15 residues. Trimming pared 0 bases from V and 2 bases from J, leaving 8 bases between.

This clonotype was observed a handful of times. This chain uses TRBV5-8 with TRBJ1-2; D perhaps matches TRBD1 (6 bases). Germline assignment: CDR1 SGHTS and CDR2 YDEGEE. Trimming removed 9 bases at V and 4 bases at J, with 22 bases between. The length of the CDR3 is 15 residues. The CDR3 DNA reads TGTGCCACATACCCCCGGGACAAGTCGGGCTATGGCTACACCTTC. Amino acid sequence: CATYPRDKSGYGYTF.

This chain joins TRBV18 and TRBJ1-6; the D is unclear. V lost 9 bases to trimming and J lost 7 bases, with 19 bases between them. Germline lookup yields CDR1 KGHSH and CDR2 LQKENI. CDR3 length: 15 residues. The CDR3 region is CASTKTAEPNSPLHF. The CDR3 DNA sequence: TGTGCCAGTACAAAAACGGCGGAACCCAATTCACCCCTCCACTTT.

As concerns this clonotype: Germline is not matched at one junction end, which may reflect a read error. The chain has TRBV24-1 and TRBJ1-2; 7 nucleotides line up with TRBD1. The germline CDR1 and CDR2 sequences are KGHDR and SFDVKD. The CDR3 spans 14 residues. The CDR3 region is CTTSTGTEVYGYTF. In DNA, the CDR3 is TGTACCACCAGCACCGGGACAGAGGTATATGGCTACACCTTC.

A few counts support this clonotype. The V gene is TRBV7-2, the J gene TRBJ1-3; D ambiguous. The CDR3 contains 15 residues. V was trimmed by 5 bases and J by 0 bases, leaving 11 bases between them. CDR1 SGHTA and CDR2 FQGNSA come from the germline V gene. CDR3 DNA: TGTGCCAGCAGCCCACAAACATACTCTGGAAACACCATATATTTT. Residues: CASSPQTYSGNTIYF.

CDR3 DNA sequence: TGTGCCTGGAGGTCTGGGGGCGAGTACGAAAAACTGTTTTTT. It yields the protein CAWRSGGEYEKLFF. The chain couples TRBV30 to TRBJ1-4; the D gene is possibly TRBD1 (6 bases). V was pared by 3 bases and J by 8 bases, with 16 bases between. The CDR3 loop spans 14 amino acids. Germline assignment: CDR1 GTSNPN and CDR2 SVGIG (reference sequence).

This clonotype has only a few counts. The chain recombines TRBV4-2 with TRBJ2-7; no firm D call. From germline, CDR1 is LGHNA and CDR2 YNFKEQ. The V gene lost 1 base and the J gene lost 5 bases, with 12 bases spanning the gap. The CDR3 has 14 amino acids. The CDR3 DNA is TGTGCCAGCAGCCAAGTTCGTATGTTCGACGAGCAGTACTTC. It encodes CASSQVRMFDEQYF.

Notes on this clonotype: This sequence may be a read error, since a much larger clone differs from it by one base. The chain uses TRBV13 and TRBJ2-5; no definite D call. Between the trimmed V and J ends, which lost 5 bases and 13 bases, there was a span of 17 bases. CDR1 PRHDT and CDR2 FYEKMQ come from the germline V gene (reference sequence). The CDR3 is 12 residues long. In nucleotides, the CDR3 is TGTGCCAGCAGCCTCAAGGCCTACGAGCTGTACTTC. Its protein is CASSLKAYELYF.